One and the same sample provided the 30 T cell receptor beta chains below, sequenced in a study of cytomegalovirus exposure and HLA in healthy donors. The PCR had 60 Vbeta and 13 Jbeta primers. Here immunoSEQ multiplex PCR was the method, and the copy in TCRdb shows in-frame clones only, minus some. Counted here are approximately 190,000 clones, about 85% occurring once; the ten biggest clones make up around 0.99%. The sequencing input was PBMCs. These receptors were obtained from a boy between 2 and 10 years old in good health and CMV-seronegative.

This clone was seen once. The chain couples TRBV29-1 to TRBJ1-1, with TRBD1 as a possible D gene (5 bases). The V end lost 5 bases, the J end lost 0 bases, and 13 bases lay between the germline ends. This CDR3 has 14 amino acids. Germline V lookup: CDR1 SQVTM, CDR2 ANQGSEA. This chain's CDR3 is CSVRPRGLNTEAFF. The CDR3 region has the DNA TGCAGCGTTAGGCCTCGGGGGTTGAACACTGAAGCTTTCTTT.

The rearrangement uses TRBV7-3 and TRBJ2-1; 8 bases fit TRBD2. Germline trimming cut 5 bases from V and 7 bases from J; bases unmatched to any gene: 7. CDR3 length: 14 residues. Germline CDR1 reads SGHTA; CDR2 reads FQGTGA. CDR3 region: CASSRSGGVNEQFF. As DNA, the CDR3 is TGTGCCAGCAGCCGCTCGGGAGGGGTAAATGAGCAGTTCTTC.

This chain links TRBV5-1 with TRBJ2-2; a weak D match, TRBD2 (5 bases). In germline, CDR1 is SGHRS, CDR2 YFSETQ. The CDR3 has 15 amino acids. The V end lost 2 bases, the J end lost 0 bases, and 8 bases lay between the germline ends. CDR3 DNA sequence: TGCGCCAGCAGCTTCGGGCGGGCGAACACCGGGGAGCTGTTTTTT. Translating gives CASSFGRANTGELFF.

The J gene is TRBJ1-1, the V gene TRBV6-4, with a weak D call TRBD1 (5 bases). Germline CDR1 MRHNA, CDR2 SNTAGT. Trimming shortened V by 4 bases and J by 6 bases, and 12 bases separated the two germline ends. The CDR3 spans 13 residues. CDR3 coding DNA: TGTGCCAGCAGTGGGGGCTCCAGGGCTGAAGCTTTCTTT. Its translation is CASSGGSRAEAFF.

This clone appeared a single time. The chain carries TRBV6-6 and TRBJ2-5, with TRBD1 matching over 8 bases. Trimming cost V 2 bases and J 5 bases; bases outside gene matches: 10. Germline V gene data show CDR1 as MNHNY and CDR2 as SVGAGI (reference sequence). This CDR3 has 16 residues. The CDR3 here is CASSYPSGTGPETQYF. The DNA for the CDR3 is TGTGCCAGCAGTTACCCGTCTGGGACAGGACCGGAGACCCAGTACTTC.

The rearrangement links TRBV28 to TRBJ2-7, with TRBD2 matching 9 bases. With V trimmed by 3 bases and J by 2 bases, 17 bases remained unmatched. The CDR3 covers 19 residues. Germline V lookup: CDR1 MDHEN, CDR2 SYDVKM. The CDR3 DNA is TGTGCCAGCAGTTTGGATTCTGCCCTGGTAGCGGGAGCCACCTACGAGCAGTACTTC. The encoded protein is CASSLDSALVAGATYEQYF.

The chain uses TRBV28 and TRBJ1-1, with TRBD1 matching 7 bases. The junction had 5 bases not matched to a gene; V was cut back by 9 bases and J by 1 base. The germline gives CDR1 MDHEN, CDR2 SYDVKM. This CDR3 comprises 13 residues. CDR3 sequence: CASTGVQNTEAFF. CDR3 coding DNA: TGTGCCAGTACAGGGGTCCAGAACACTGAAGCTTTCTTT. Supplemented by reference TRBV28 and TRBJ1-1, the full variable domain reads DVKVTQSSRYLVKRTGEKVFLECVQDMDHENMFWYRQDPGLGLRLIYFSYDVKMKEKGDIPEGYSVSREKKERFSLILESASTNQTSMYLCASTGVQNTEAFFGQGTRLTVV.

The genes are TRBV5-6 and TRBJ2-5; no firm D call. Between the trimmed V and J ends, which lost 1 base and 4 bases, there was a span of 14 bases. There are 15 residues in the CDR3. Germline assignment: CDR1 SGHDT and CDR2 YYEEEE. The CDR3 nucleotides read TGTGCCAGCAGCTTGCTCAACCCGGGTAGAGAGACCCAGTACTTC. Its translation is CASSLLNPGRETQYF.

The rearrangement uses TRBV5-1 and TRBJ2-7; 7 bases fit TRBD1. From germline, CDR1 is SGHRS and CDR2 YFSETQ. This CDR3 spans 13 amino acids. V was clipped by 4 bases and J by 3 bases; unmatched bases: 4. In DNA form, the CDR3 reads TGCGCCAGCAGCCAAAGGACAGGCTACGAGCAGTACTTC. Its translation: CASSQRTGYEQYF. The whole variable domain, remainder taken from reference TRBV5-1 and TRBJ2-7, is KAGVTQTPRYLIKTRGQQVTLSCSPISGHRSVSWYQQTPGQGLQFLFEYFSETQRNKGNFPGRFSGRQFSNSRSEMNVSTLELGDSALYLCASSQRTGYEQYFGPGTRLTVT.

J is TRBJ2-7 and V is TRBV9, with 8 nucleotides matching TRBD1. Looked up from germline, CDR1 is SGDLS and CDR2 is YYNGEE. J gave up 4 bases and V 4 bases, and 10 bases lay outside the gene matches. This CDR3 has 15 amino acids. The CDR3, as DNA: TGTGCCAGCAGCCTCAGGTCGCAGGGGGCATACGAGCAGTACTTC. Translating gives CASSLRSQGAYEQYF.

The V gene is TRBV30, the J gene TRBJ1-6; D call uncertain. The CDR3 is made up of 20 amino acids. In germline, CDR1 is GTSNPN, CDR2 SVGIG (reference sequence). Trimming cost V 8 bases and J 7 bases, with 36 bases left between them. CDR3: CARAGYSGTSTAQLNSPLHF. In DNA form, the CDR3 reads TGTGCCCGGGCCGGGTACTCGGGAACCTCGACCGCACAATTAAATTCACCCCTCCACTTT.

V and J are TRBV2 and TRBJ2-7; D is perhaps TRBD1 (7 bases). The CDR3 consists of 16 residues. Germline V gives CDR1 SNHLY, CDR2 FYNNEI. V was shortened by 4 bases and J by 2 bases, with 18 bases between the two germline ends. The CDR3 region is CASSVGGRGRTYEQYF. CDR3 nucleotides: TGTGCCAGCAGTGTTGGCGGCAGGGGGAGGACCTACGAGCAGTACTTC. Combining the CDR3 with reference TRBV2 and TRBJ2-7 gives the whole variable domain EPEVTQTPSHQVTQMGQEVILRCVPISNHLYFYWYRQILGQKVEFLVSFYNNEISEKSEIFDDQFSVERPDGSNFTLKIRSTKLEDSAMYFCASSVGGRGRTYEQYFGPGTRLTVT.

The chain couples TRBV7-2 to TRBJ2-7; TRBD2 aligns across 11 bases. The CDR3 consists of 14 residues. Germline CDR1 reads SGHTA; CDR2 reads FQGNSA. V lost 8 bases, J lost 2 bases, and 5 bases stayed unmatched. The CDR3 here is CASGRGLAAYEQYF. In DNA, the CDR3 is TGTGCCAGCGGGAGGGGACTAGCGGCCTACGAGCAGTACTTC.

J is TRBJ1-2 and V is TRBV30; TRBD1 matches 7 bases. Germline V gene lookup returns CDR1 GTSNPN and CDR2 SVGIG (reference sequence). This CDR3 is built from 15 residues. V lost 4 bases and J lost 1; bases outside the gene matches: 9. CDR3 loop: CAWMMTGLVNYGYTF. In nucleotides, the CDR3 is TGTGCCTGGATGATGACAGGGTTGGTTAACTATGGCTACACCTTC.

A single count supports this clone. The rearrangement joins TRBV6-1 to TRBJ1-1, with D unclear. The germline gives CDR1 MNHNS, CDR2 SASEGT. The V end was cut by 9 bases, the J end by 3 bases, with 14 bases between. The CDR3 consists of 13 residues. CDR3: CASSQDSYTEAFF. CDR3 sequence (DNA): TGTGCCAGTTCACAAGATAGCTACACTGAAGCTTTCTTT.

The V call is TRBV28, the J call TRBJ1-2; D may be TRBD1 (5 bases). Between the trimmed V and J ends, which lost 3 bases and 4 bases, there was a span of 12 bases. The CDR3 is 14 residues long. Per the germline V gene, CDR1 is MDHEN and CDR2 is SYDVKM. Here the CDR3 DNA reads TGTGCCAGCAGTTTTCAGACAGCCATCTATGGCTACACCTTC. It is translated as CASSFQTAIYGYTF.

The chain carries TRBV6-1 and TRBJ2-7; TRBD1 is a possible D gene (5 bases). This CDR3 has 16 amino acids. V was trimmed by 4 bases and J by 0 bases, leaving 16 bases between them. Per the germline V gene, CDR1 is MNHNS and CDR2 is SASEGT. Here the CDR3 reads CASSASRASSSYEQYF. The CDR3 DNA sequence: TGTGCCAGCAGTGCCTCCAGGGCATCCAGCTCCTACGAGCAGTACTTC.

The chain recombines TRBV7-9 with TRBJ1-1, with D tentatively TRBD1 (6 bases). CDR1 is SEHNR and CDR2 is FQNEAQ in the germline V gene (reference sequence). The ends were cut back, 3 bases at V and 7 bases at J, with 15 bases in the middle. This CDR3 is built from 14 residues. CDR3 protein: CASSLSRGSHEAFF. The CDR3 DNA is TGTGCCAGCAGCTTGAGCAGGGGATCTCATGAAGCTTTCTTT.

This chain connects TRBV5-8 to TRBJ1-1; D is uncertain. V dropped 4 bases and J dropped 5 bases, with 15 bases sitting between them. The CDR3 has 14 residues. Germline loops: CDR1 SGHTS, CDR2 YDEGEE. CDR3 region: CASSPGVPPTEAFF. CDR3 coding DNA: TGTGCCAGCAGCCCGGGAGTTCCCCCGACTGAAGCTTTCTTT. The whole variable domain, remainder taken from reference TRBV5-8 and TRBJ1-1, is EAGVTQSPTHLIKTRGQQATLRCSPISGHTSVYWYQQALGLGLQFLLWYDEGEERNRGNFPPRFSGRQFPNYSSELNVNALELEDSALYLCASSPGVPPTEAFFGQGTRLTVV.

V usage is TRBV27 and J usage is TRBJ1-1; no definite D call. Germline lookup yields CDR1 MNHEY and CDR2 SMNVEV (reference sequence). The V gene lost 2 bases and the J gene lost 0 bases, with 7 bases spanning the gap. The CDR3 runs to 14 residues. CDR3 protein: CASSLAGMNTEAFF. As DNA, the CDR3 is TGTGCCAGCAGTTTAGCAGGAATGAACACTGAAGCTTTCTTT.

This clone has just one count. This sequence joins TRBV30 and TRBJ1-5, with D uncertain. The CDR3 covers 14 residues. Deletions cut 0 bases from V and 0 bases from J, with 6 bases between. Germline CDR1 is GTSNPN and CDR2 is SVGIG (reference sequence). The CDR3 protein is CAWSVLLSNQPQHF. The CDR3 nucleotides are TGTGCCTGGAGTGTCCTCCTTAGCAATCAGCCCCAGCATTTT.

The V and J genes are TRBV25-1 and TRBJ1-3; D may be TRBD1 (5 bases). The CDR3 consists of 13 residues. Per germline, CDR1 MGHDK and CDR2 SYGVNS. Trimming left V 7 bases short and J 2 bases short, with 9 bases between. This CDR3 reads CASMRGAGNTIYF. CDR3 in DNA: TGTGCCAGCATGCGGGGGGCTGGAAACACCATATATTTT.

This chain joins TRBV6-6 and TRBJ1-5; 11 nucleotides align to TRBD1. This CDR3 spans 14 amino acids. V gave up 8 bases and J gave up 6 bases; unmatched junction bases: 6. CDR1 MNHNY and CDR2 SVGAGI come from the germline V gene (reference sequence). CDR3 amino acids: CASLDRGLGQPQHF. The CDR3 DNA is TGTGCCAGCTTGGACAGGGGGCTTGGTCAGCCCCAGCATTTT.

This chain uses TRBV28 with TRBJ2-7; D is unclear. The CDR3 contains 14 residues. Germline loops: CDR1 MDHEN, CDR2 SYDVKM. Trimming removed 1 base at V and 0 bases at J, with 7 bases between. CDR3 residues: CASSLSWASYEQYF. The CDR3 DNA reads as TGTGCCAGCAGTTTATCTTGGGCCTCCTACGAGCAGTACTTC.

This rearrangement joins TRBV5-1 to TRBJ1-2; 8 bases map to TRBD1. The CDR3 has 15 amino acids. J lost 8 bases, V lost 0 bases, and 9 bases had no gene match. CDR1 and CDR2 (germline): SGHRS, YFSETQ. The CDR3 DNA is TGCGCCAGCAGCTTGGACAGGGGGACCGGGAGGGGCTACACCTTC. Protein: CASSLDRGTGRGYTF.

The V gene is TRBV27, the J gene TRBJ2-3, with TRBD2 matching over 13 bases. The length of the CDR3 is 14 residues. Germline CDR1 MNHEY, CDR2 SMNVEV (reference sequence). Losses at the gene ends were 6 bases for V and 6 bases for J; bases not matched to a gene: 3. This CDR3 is CASRLAGGADTQYF. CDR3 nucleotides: TGTGCCAGCAGACTAGCGGGAGGGGCGGATACGCAGTATTTT.

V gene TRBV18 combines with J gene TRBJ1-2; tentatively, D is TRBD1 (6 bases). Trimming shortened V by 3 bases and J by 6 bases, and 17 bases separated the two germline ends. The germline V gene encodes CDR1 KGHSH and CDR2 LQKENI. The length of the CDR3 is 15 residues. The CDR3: CASSPSPGTYNGYTF. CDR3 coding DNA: TGTGCCAGCTCACCTAGCCCCGGGACATATAATGGCTACACCTTC.

For the CDR3, the DNA is TGTGCCAGCTCAAATACAAAAGGGGACTATGGCTACACCTTC. This codes for CASSNTKGDYGYTF. The rearrangement joins TRBV18 to TRBJ1-2; perhaps TRBD1 as D (5 bases). This CDR3 region has 14 residues. V shed 5 bases and J shed 3 bases, with 13 bases lying between them. CDR1 and CDR2 from the germline V gene are KGHSH and LQKENI.

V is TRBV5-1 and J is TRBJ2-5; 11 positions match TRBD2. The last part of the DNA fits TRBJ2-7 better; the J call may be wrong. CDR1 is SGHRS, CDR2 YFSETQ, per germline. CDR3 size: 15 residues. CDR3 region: CASSLLAGDFYEQYF. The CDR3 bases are TGCGCCAGCAGCTTACTAGCGGGAGACTTCTACGAGCAGTACTTC.

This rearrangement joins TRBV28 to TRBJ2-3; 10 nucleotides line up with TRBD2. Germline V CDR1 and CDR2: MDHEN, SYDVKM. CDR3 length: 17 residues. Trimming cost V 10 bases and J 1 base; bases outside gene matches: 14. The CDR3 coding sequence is TGTGCCATCAGGAGCGGGGGGGTGGGTGGAGGCACAGATACGCAGTATTTT. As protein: CAIRSGGVGGGTDTQYF.